Each of the 10 T cell receptor beta chains below was sequenced from the same sample in a study of long-term antiretroviral therapy in people with HIV. The assay used was immunoSEQ (version v3.0), run at survey level. The assay was immunoSEQ multiplex PCR, and TCRdb's table has in-frame clones only and misses some. Found here are 24,000 or so clones, approximately 83% of them singletons; the top ten hold approximately 16%. Sample: unsorted PBMCs, taken approximately 4.3 years after starting antiretroviral therapy. Receptor source: a young man with HIV.

This clone was observed a few times. The V call is TRBV15, the J call TRBJ1-2; perhaps TRBD1 as D (5 bases). Deletions cut 4 bases from V and 4 bases from J, with 10 bases between. CDR3 length equals 13 residues. CDR1 and CDR2 (germline): LNHNV, YYDKDF (reference sequence). Here the CDR3 reads CATSTGNSYGYTF. CDR3 in DNA: TGTGCCACCAGCACAGGGAATTCCTATGGCTACACCTTC.

CDR3 region: CASSPSQGLRTGELFF. CDR3 nucleotides: TGTGCCAGCAGCCCATCACAGGGTTTAAGGACCGGGGAGCTGTTTTTT. The chain combines TRBV9 with TRBJ2-2; possible D gene TRBD1, 6 bases. Trimming took off 4 bases at V and 5 bases at J, with 18 bases between the two ends. Germline V lookup: CDR1 SGDLS, CDR2 YYNGEE. There are 16 residues in the CDR3. The variable domain in full, with the rest retrieved from reference TRBV9 and TRBJ2-2, is DSGVTQTPKHLITATGQRVTLRCSPRSGDLSVYWYQQSLDQGLQFLIQYYNGEERAKGNILERFSAQQFPDLHSELNLSSLELGDSALYFCASSPSQGLRTGELFFGEGSRLTVL.

This clone was seen just once. The chain carries TRBV27 and TRBJ2-7, with D perhaps matching TRBD1 (5 bases). Germline CDR1 and CDR2: MNHEY and SMNVEV (reference sequence). This CDR3 spans 13 amino acids. Trimming pared 4 bases from V and 3 bases from J, leaving 10 bases between. In DNA form, the CDR3 reads TGTGCCAGCAGTTCACCAGGGTACTACGAGCAGTACTTC. It yields the protein CASSSPGYYEQYF.

This CDR3 reads CATSRTGEIGELFF. CDR3 nucleotide sequence: TGTGCCACCAGCAGGACAGGGGAAATCGGGGAGCTGTTTTTT. The chain combines TRBV15 with TRBJ2-2, with 8 bases fitting TRBD1. The V gene's germline CDR1 is LNHNV and CDR2 YYDKDF (reference sequence). The CDR3 has 14 residues. With V trimmed by 3 bases and J by 7 bases, 4 bases remained unmatched.

The rearrangement uses TRBV6-5 and TRBJ1-2, with D hard to call. CDR3 length equals 13 residues. V was cut by 0 bases and J by 7 bases, with 9 bases left in between. CDR1 and CDR2 (germline): MNHEY, SVGAGI. The CDR3 sequence: CASSYSIRAGYTF. The DNA for the CDR3 is TGTGCCAGCAGTTACTCGATACGGGCTGGCTACACCTTC.

The chain recombines TRBV4-2 with TRBJ2-2, with TRBD1 matching 8 bases. There are 15 residues in the CDR3. CDR1 LGHNA and CDR2 YNFKEQ come from the germline V gene. V shed 2 bases and J 5 bases; nucleotides not matched to a gene: 4. CDR3: CASSQSDRETGELFF. CDR3 DNA: TGTGCCAGCAGCCAATCGGACAGGGAAACCGGGGAGCTGTTTTTT.

This chain joins TRBV14 and TRBJ2-7; perhaps TRBD1 as D (6 bases). CDR1 and CDR2 from the germline V gene are SGHDN and FVKESK. Trimming took off 1 base at V and 6 bases at J, with 16 bases between the two ends. This CDR3 region has 15 residues. CDR3 nucleotides: TGTGCCAGCAGCCAAGGGCTCGCCAGGGGAAGCGAGCAGTACTTC. Translated, it gives CASSQGLARGSEQYF.

J is TRBJ2-3 and V is TRBV30; 12 bases line up with TRBD2. From germline, CDR1 is GTSNPN and CDR2 SVGIG (reference sequence). The CDR3 extends over 18 amino acids. Trimming removed 1 base from V and 4 bases from J; junction bases left unmatched: 12. The CDR3 sequence is CAWSALSLAGGIADTQYF. The CDR3 coding sequence is TGTGCCTGGAGTGCCCTTTCGCTAGCGGGGGGGATCGCAGATACGCAGTATTTT.

The chain combines TRBV4-3 with TRBJ2-2; maybe TRBD2 (6 bases). The V gene lost 5 bases and the J gene lost 3 bases, with 16 bases spanning the gap. The CDR3 runs to 16 residues. Germline V gene sequence: CDR1 LGHNA, CDR2 YSLEER. This CDR3 is CASSASEGRDTGELFF. The DNA for the CDR3 is TGCGCCAGCAGCGCTTCGGAGGGCCGGGACACCGGGGAGCTGTTTTTT.

The V and J genes are TRBV29-1 and TRBJ2-5; either TRBD1 or TRBD2 may supply D (6 bases each). Germline CDR1 SQVTM, CDR2 ANQGSEA. This CDR3 contains 11 residues. Trimming left V 3 bases short and J 13 bases short, with 15 bases between. The DNA for the CDR3 is TGCAGCGTTGAGGACCGGGGGCCCCGGTACTTC. Translation gives CSVEDRGPRYF.